This TCR beta chain was identified during a study of CD8 T cells in ankylosing spondylitis. Study-level findings and limits: Reportedly, disease-linked clones are significantly enriched in ankylosing spondylitis patients' matched synovial fluid.

As regards this clonotype: What it binds is unknown.

V lost 2 bases and J 0 bases, leaving 13 bases between the germline ends. Germline lookup yields CDR1 SGHRS and CDR2 YFSETQ. This CDR3 is built from 16 residues. Library preparation for TCR beta used quantitative 5'-RACE with molecular barcodes. TCRdb ran MiXCR on the 5' RACE reads and lists one entry per CDR3 protein. The sample has hundreds of thousands of distinct CDR3 sequences; 8% to 9.5% are singletons. The TCR originated in a male donor with ankylosing spondylitis or in good health (not recorded which). Sequencing was done on a sample of blood, either unsorted or a sorted T cell fraction (not recorded which). J is TRBJ2-3 and V is TRBV5-1, with D perhaps matching TRBD2 (6 bases). DNA of the CDR3: TGCGCCAGCAGCTTTAATAGCGGAGGGAGCACAGATACGCAGTATTTT. This encodes CASSFNSGGSTDTQYF.